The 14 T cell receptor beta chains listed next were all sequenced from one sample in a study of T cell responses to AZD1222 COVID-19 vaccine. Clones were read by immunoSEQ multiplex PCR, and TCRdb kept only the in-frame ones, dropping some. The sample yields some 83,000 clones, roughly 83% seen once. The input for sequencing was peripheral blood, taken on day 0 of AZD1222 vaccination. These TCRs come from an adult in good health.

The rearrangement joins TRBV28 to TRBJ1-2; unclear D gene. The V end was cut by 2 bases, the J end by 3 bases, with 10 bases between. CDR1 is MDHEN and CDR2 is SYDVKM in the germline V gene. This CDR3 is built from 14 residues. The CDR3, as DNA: TGTGCCAGCAGTTTAGGGAACAGCTACTATGGCTACACCTTC. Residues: CASSLGNSYYGYTF.

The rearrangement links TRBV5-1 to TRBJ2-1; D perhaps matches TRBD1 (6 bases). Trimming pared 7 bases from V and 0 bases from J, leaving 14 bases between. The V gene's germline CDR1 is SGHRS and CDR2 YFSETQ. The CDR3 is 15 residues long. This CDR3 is CASGGRVSSYNEQFF. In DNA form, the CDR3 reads TGCGCCAGCGGGGGCAGGGTCAGCTCCTACAATGAGCAGTTCTTC.

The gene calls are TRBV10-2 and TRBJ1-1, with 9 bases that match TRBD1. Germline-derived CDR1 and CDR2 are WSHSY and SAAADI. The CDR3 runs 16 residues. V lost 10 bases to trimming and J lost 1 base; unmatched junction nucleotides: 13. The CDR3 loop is CATAGQGNLANTEAFF. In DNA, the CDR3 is TGCGCCACCGCGGGACAGGGAAATTTGGCGAACACTGAAGCTTTCTTT.

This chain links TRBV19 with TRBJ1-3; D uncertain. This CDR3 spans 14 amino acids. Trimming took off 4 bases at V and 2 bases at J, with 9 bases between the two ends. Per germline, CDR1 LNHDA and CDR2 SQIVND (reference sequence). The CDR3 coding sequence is TGTGCCAGTAGTAGTGGGATGGCTGGAAACACCATATATTTT. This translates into CASSSGMAGNTIYF.

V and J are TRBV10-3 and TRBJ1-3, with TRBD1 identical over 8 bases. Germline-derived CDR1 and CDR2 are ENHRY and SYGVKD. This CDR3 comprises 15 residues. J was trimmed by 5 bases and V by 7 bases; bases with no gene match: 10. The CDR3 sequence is CAIKPDRAFRNTIYF. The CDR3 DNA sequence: TGTGCCATCAAACCGGACAGGGCCTTTAGAAACACCATATATTTT.

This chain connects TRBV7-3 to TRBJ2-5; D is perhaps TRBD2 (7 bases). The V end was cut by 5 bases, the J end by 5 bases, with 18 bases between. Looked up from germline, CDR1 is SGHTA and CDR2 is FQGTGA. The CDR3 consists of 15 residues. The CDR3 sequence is CASSPRTRGGETQYF. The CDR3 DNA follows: TGTGCCAGCAGCCCCCGGACTAGGGGGGGGGAGACCCAGTACTTC. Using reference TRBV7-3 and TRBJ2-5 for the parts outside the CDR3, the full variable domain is GAGVSQTPSNKVTEKGKYVELRCDPISGHTALYWYRQSLGQGPEFLIYFQGTGAADDSGLPNDRFFAVRPEGSVSTLKIQRTERGDSAVYLCASSPRTRGGETQYFGPGTRLLVL.

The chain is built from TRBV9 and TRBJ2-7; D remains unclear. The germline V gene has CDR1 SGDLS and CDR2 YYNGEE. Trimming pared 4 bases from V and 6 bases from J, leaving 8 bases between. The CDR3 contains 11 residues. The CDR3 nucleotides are TGTGCCAGCAGCTCCTCTCGCGAGCAGTACTTC. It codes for CASSSSREQYF.

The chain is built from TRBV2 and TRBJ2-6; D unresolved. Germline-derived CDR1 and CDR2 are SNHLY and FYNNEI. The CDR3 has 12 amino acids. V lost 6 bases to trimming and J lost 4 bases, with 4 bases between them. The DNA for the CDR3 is TGTGCCAGCAGGGCAGGGGCCAACGTCCTGACTTTC. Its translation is CASRAGANVLTF.

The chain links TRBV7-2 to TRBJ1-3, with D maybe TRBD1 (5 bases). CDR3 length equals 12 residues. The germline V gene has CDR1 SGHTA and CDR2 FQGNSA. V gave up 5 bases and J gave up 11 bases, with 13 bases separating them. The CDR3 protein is CASSQPGQPIYF. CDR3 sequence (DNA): TGTGCCAGCAGCCAGCCGGGGCAGCCCATATATTTT.

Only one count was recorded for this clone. The chain's CDR3 is CATSSPGVSPLHF. CDR3 nucleotides: TGTGCCACCAGCAGTCCAGGAGTATCACCCCTCCACTTT. V and J are TRBV15 and TRBJ1-6, with D uncertain. Trimming took off 3 bases at V and 10 bases at J, with 10 bases between the two ends. Germline CDR1 LNHNV, CDR2 YYDKDF (reference sequence). This CDR3 contains 13 residues.

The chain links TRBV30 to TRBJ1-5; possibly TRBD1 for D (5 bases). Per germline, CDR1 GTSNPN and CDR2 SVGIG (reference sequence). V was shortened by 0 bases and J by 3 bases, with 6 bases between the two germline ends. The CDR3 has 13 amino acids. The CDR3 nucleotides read TGTGCCTGGAGTGTACAGGACAATCAGCCCCAGCATTTT. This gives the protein CAWSVQDNQPQHF.

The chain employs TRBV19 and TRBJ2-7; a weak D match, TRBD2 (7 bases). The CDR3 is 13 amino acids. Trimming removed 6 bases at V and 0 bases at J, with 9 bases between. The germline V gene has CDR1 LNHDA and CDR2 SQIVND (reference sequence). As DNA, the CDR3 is TGTGCCAGTAGGGGGGGGGCCTCCTACGAGCAGTACTTC. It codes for CASRGGASYEQYF. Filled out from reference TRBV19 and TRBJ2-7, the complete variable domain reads DGGITQSPKYLFRKEGQNVTLSCEQNLNHDAMYWYRQDPGQGLRLIYYSQIVNDFQKGDIAEGYSVSREKKESFPLTVTSAQKNPTAFYLCASRGGASYEQYFGPGTRLTVT.

The CDR3 spells CSVEDRSPYEQYF. The CDR3 nucleotides are TGCAGCGTTGAAGATCGGAGCCCCTACGAGCAGTACTTC. This rearrangement joins TRBV29-1 to TRBJ2-7, with D hard to call. Trimming removed 0 bases from V and 2 bases from J, with 8 bases in between. This CDR3 has 13 amino acids. Germline CDR1 is SQVTM and CDR2 is ANQGSEA.

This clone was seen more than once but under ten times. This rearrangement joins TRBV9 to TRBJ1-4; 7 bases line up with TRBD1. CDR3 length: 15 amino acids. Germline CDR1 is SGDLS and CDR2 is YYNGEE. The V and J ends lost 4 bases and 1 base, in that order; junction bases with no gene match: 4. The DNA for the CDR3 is TGTGCCAGCAGCCCTCGACAGGGAACTAATGAAAAACTGTTTTTT. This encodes CASSPRQGTNEKLFF.